Listed below are T cell receptor beta chains from one sample, sequenced in a study of T-cell memory formation after mild COVID-19. TCRdb re-called the 5' RACE reads with MiXCR, one entry per CDR3 protein. The sample includes hundreds of thousands of distinct CDR3 sequences, more than 15% of them seen just once. The sequencing input was PBMCs or a T cell subset sorted from them (not recorded which). These receptors were taken from an adult woman who had mild COVID-19 (a few samples of this study predate the infection). Cell type and time point are not known. CDR3s include the opening cysteine and the closing phenylalanine or tryptophan.

v_call	j_call	cdr3_aa
TRBV5-1	TRBJ2-3	CASRHTDTQYF
TRBV21-1	TRBJ1-2	CASSKPSLYGYTF
TRBV11-3	TRBJ2-5	CASSLSGAQGTQYF
TRBV12-3/TRBV12-4	TRBJ1-1	CASSLLRPGNTEAFF
TRBV12-3/TRBV12-4	TRBJ2-1	CASSLDAPPNEQFF
TRBV27	TRBJ2-4	CASSYRGLAGAYIQYF
TRBV3-1	TRBJ2-7	CASSQVPSGSTYEQYF
TRBV4-1	TRBJ1-1	CASSQGQEYMNTEAFF
TRBV5-1	TRBJ2-7	CASSRRDTSYEQYF
TRBV9	TRBJ2-1	CASSVLAGYEQFF
TRBV7-8	TRBJ2-3	CASSPGEVTDTQYF
TRBV2	TRBJ2-3	CASSPTRYTDTQYF
TRBV2	TRBJ2-1	CASSPSGRAGSEQFF
TRBV24-1	TRBJ2-2	CATSDQYKVSTGELFF
TRBV6-2/TRBV6-3	TRBJ2-7	CASSYSNFREQYF
TRBV18	TRBJ1-3	CASSSQGFKADTIYF
TRBV12-3/TRBV12-4	TRBJ1-6	CASSLQINSPLHF
TRBV12-3/TRBV12-4	TRBJ1-5	CASSLSLGSNQPQHF
TRBV15	TRBJ1-5	CATSTAGYQPQHF
TRBV5-5	TRBJ1-2	CASSLPSSSAGGGGYTF